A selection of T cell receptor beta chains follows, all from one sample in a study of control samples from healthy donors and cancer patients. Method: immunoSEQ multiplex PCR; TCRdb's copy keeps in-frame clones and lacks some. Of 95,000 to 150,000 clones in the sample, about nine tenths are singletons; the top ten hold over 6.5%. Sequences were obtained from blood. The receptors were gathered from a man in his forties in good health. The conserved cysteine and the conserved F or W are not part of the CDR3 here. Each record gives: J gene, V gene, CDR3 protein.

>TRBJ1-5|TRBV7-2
ASSPFRDGNAGSNQPQH
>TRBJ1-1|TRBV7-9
ASSGHSTGFYMNTEAF
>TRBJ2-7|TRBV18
ASSRLLQGGRGAYEQY
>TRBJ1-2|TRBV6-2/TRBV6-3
ASSLRIYGYT
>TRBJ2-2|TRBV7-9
ASSLVRAGGDSGELF
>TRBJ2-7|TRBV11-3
ASSLRQRGGLYEQY
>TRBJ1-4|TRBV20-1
SASGQGGEKLF
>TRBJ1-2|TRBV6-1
ASSEARVGSSYGYT
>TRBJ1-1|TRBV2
ASSELPPGTNTEAF
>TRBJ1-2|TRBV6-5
ASRPTVSYHGYT